The sequence of this TCR beta chain was determined in a study of blood T cell repertoires in COVID-19 (dated by TCRdb to between 2020 and 2021). Regarding the complete study: Samples covering the acute and convalescent phases of COVID-19 were provided by collaborators in the United States, Italy and Spain. The samples were drawn from two sources: the first 160 participants of the ongoing ImmuneRACE study, and over 1,000 subjects contributed by 6 global collaborators. Where HLA class I and class II types were available, the types were taken from metadata supplied by the sample provider, not from assay-based typing. The prospective study material was composed of cDNA or gDNA derived from T cells, B-cell-depleted T cells, or PBMCs. The repertoires were released in a freely available public database intended as a resource for research on the immune response to SARS-CoV-2. Sample metadata almost always included a de-identified subject ID, COVID-19 status, age in years and sex. Deeply sampled blood TCRbeta repertoires from subjects exposed to, actively infected with, or recovered from COVID-19 were included in the dataset.

About this clone: Its recognized antigen is unknown. Per-nucleotide qualities are absent, and no much larger clonotype sits a single base away.

TCRbeta CDR3 regions were amplified from genomic DNA by means of the immunoSEQ Assay, a bias-controlled multiplex PCR. The paper's data handling went like this. The number of nucleated cells in each sample was estimated from the amplification of reference gene primers within the assay. To quantify the absolute abundance of each unique TCRbeta CDR3 rearrangement, sequence reads were collapsed and filtered. For each sample, productive Simpson clonality was calculated as the square root of Simpson's diversity index over productive rearrangements. In its TCRdb copy, this immuneACCESS table keeps in-frame sequences only and misses some clones. Where compared with another copy, unresolved V genes explain less than half of these, and the others have no known cause. V and J calls and clone size come straight from that table; D and trimming were deduced from the DNA. The sample includes around 200,000 clones, with about 82% observed a single time. Of the sample, 5.6% is held by the ten largest clones.

From the cysteine up to the phenylalanine, the CDR3 has a length of 14 residues. The entry retains the CDR3 DNA only, 42 bases that are in frame from base 1. Via the germline V gene, CDR1 is SGDLS and CDR2 YYNGEE. Between the V and J ends, shortened by 4 bases and 2 bases respectively, the junction contains 12 bases. The investigation overall reported the following: Clinical and demographic metadata were provided uncurated, with the amount varying by source and participant.

Participants in the prospective study were aged about 18 to 90 years, lived in 24 United States geographic areas, and enrolled through a virtual design. In the prospective study, participants were assigned to cohorts based on the clinical history participants reported in a screening survey and a study questionnaire. Mobile phlebotomists in the prospective study collected whole blood, serum and a nasopharyngeal or oropharyngeal swab from every participant. Participants in the prospective study had the option to provide additional blood draws and questionnaires over a 2-month period. Prospective study blood samples were shipped either frozen or at room temperature before DNA extraction.

The sample was PBMCs or T cells enriched from blood (not recorded which). Recombination connected TRBV9 to TRBJ1-1; the D gene is possibly TRBD1, with 5 bases matching. This clonotype was sampled from a man between 40 and 49 years old with acute COVID-19. Here is the DNA: TGTGCCAGCAGCACCTCCCAGGGAAACACTGAAGCTTTCTTT. Its protein is CASSTSQGNTEAFF.